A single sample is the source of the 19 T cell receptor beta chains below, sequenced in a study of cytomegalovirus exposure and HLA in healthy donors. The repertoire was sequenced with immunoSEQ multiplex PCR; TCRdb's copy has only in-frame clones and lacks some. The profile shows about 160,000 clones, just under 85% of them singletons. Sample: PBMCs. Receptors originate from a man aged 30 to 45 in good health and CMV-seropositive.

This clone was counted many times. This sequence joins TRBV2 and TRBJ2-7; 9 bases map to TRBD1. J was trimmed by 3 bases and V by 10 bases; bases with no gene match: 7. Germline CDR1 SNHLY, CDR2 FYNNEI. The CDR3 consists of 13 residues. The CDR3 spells CATGGDRVYEQYF. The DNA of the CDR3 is TGTGCCACCGGCGGGGACAGGGTCTACGAGCAGTACTTC.

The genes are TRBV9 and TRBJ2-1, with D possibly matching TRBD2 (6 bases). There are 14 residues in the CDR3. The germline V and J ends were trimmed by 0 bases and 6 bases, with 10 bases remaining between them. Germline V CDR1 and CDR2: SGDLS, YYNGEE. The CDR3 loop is CASSVVAGRNEQFF. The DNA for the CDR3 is TGTGCCAGCAGCGTAGTGGCGGGGCGCAATGAGCAGTTCTTC.

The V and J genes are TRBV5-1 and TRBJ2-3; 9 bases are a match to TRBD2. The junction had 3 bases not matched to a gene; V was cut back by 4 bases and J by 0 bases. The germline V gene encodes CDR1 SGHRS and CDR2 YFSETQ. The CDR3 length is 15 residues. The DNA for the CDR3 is TGCGCCAGCAGCCCCGGGACTAGCAGCACAGATACGCAGTATTTT. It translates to CASSPGTSSTDTQYF.

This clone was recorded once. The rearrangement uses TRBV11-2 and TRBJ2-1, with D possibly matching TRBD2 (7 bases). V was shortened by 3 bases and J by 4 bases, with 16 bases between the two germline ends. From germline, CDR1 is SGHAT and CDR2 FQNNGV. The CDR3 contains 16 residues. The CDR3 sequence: CASSFKGGGIYNEQFF. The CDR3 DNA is TGTGCCAGCAGCTTTAAGGGGGGGGGTATTTACAATGAGCAGTTCTTC. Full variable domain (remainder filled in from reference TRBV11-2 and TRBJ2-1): EAGVAQSPRYKIIEKRQSVAFWCNPISGHATLYWYQQILGQGPKLLIQFQNNGVVDDSQLPKDRFSAERLKGVDSTLKIQPAKLEDSAVYLCASSFKGGGIYNEQFFGPGTRLTVL.

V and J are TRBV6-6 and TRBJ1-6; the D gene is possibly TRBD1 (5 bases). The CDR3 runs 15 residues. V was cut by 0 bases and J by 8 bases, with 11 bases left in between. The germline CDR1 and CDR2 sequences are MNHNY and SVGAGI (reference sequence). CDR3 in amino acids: CASSYSGGSDSPLHF. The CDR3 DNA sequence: TGTGCCAGCAGTTACTCGGGGGGTTCAGATTCACCCCTCCACTTT.

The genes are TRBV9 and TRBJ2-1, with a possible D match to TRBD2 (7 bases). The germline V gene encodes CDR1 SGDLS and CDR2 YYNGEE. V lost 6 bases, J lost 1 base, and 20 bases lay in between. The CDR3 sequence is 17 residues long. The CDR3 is CASTKGGGPTSYNEQFF. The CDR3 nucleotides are TGTGCCAGCACCAAAGGGGGGGGGCCAACATCCTACAATGAGCAGTTCTTC.

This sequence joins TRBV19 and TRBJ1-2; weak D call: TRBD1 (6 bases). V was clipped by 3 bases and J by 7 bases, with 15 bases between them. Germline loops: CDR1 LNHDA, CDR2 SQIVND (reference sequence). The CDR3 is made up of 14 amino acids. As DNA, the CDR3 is TGTGCCAGTAGTATCTTCTCCAGGGGCTTTGGCTACACCTTC. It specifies CASSIFSRGFGYTF.

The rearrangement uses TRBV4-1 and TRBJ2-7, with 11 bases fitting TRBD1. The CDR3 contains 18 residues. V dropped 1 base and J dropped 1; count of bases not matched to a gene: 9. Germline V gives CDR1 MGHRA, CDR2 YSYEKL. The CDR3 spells CASSQGRGTGGYSYEQYF. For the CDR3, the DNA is TGCGCCAGCAGCCAAGGGAGAGGGACAGGGGGGTATTCCTACGAGCAGTACTTC.

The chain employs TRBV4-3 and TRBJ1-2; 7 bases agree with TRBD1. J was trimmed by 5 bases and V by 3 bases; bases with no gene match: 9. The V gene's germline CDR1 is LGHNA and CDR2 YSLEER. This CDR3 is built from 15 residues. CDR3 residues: CASSQSGTDNYGYTF. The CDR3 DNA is TGCGCCAGCAGCCAGTCCGGGACAGACAATTATGGCTACACCTTC.

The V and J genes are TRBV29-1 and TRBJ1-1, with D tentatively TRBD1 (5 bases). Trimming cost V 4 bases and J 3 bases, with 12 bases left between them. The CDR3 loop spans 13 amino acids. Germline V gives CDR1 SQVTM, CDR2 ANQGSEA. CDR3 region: CSVVRGVYTEAFF. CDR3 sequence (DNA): TGCAGCGTTGTAAGGGGTGTGTACACTGAAGCTTTCTTT.

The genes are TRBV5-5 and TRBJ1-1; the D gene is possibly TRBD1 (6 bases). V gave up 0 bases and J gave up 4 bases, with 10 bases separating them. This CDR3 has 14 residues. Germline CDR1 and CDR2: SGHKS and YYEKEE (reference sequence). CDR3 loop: CASSLDRGGTEAFF. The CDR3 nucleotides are TGTGCCAGCAGCTTGGATAGGGGGGGCACTGAAGCTTTCTTT.

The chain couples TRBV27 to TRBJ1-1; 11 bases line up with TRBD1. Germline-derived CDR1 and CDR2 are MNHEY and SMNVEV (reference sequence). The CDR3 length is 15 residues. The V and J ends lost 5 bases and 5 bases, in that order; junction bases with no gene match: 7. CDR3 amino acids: CASSPGQGAVTEAFF. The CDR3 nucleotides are TGTGCCAGCAGTCCAGGACAGGGGGCGGTTACTGAAGCTTTCTTT.

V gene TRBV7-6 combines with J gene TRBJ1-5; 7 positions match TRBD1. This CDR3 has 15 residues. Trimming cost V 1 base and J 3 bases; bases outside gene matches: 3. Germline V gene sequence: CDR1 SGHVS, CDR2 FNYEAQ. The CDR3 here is CASSLDDRANQPQHF. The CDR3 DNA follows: TGTGCCAGCAGCTTAGACGACAGGGCCAATCAGCCCCAGCATTTT.

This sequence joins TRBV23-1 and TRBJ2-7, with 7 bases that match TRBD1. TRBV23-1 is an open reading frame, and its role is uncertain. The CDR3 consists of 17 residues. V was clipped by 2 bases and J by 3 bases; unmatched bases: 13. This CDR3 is CASSQQRTGHPYYEQYF. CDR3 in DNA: TGCGCCAGCAGTCAACAGAGGACAGGCCACCCCTACTACGAGCAGTACTTC.

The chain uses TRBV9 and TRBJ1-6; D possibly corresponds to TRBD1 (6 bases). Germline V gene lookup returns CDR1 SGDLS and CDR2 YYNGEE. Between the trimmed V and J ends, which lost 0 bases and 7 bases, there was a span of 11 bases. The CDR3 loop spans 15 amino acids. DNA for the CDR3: TGTGCCAGCAGCGTAGTGGGGGGGCTAAATTCACCCCTCCACTTT. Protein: CASSVVGGLNSPLHF. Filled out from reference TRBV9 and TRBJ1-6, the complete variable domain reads DSGVTQTPKHLITATGQRVTLRCSPRSGDLSVYWYQQSLDQGLQFLIQYYNGEERAKGNILERFSAQQFPDLHSELNLSSLELGDSALYFCASSVVGGLNSPLHFGNGTRLTVT.

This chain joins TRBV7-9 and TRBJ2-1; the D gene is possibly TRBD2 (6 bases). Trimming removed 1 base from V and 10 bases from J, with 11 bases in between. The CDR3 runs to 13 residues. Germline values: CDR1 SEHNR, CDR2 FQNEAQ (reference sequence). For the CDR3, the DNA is TGTGCCAGCAGCTTAGTTGGCGGGGAGGAGCAGTTCTTC. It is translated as CASSLVGGEEQFF. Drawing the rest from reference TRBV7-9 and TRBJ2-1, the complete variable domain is DTGVSQNPRHKITKRGQNVTFRCDPISEHNRLYWYRQTLGQGPEFLTYFQNEAQLEKSRLLSDRFSAERPKGSFSTLEIQRTEQGDSAMYLCASSLVGGEEQFFGPGTRLTVL.

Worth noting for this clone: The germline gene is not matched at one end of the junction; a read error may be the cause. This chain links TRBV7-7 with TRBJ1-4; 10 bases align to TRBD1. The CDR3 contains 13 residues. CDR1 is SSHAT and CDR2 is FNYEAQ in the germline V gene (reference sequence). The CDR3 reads CASSLDRGEKLFF. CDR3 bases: TGTGCTAGCAGCTTGGACAGGGGGGAAAAACTGTTTTTT. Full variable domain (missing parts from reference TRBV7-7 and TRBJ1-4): GAGVSQSPRYKVTKRGQDVTLRCDPISSHATLYWYQQALGQGPEFLTYFNYEAQPDKSGLPSDRFSAERPEGSISTLTIQRTEQRDSAMYRCASSLDRGEKLFFGSGTQLSVL.

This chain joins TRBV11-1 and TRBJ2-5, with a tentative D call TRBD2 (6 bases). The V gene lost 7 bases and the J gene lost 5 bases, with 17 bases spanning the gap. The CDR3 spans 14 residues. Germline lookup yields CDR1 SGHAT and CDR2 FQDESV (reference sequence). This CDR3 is CASTPPGARETQYF. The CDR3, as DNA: TGTGCCAGCACCCCCCCGGGAGCGCGGGAGACCCAGTACTTC.

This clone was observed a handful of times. The CDR3 reads CASSYSTGGKTEAFF. CDR3 sequence (DNA): TGTGCCAGCAGTTACTCAACAGGGGGAAAGACTGAAGCTTTCTTT. This chain joins TRBV6-6 and TRBJ1-1; 8 bases agree with TRBD1. Germline lookup yields CDR1 MNHNY and CDR2 SVGAGI (reference sequence). V lost 0 bases to trimming and J lost 5 bases; unmatched junction nucleotides: 5. The CDR3 runs 15 residues.